This TCR beta chain originates from a study of Ad26.COV2.S vaccination and SARS-CoV-2 variants. The overall study: Ad26.COV2.S given intramuscularly, once or twice 56 days apart.

The CDR3 has 13 amino acids. With V trimmed by 7 bases and J by 4 bases, 4 bases remained unmatched. Germline values: CDR1 GTSNPN, CDR2 SVGIG (reference sequence). Treatment meaning: 19 received Ad26.COV2.S at low or high dose, single or two shots; about 5 received placebo; per-sample allocation not given. Sampling was performed 63 days after the first vaccine or placebo injection. This clone was picked up a small number of times. Its target is not known. General study results and limits: Similar non-spike TCR breadth was seen in vaccine and placebo recipients.

The table came from immunoSEQ multiplex PCR; TCRdb's copy has only in-frame clones and leaves some out. The sample shows under 550,000 clones, roughly 90% of them seen only once. This rearrangement joins TRBV30 to TRBJ1-6, with 7 bases fitting TRBD1. This receptor was taken from a person aged 18-65 years who received the Ad26.COV2.S COVID-19 vaccine or a placebo. Sequencing was performed on peripheral blood, taken in a trial of Ad26.COV2.S vaccine versus placebo. The CDR3 nucleotides read TGTGCCTCCCGGACAGGTTATAATTCACCCCTCCACTTT. Translated, it gives CASRTGYNSPLHF.